This T cell receptor beta chain was found in a study of T-cell memory formation after mild COVID-19. This clonotype was counted a few times. A 5'RACE reaction primed in the constant segment made cDNA libraries of TCR alpha and TCR beta, and these carried sample barcodes and UMIs. TCRdb reprocessed the 5' RACE reads via MiXCR and lists one record per CDR3 protein. The sample holds 550,000 to 600,000 distinct CDR3 sequences, 17% seen once. Germline CDR1 and CDR2: SEHNR and FQNEAQ (reference sequence). The CDR3 spans 16 residues. The V gene lost 5 bases and the J gene lost 2 bases, with 15 bases spanning the gap.

Sequencing was done on a sample of PBMCs or a T cell subset sorted from them (not recorded which). This chain links TRBV7-9 with TRBJ2-2; no firm D call. This sequence was found in an adult woman who had mild COVID-19 (a few samples of this study predate the infection). Cell type and time point are not known. CDR3 DNA: TGTGCCAGCAGCCGCATAAGGGTGGCCAACACCGGGGAGCTGTTTTTT. It specifies CASSRIRVANTGELFF.